These T cell receptor beta chains were read from a single sample in a study of T cells in Graves' hyperthyroidism and ophthalmopathy. TCRdb passed the multiplex PCR reads through MiXCR, listing each CDR3 protein once. The table includes 300,000 or so distinct CDR3 sequences, around 23% detected once. The sample comprised blood. These receptors were taken from a woman between 45 and 60 years old with Graves' hyperthyroidism. The conserved cysteine and the conserved F or W are not part of the CDR3 here.

TRBV7-2 | ASSPRTYQETQY
TRBV6-5 | ASISGHSGANVLT
TRBV3-1 | ASSPSGLAVADTQY
TRBV10-2 | ASSELAGGVEQY
TRBV24-1 | ATQCDRGVQETQY
TRBV4-1 | ASSQGASGPRGPQY
TRBV30 | AWTYHYT
TRBV28 | ASSSTRGRPYNEQF
TRBV29-1 | SVHTGNGQPQH
TRBV5-6 | ASSSKGIETQY
TRBV12-3/TRBV12-4 | ASSFSTVYGYT
TRBV5-6 | ASSLTNNQPQH
TRBV3-1 | ASSQGAHSGNTIY
TRBV30 | ACEGLAEEQF
TRBV18 | ASSQRQGVNYGYT
TRBV20-1 | SVPTDFAYNEQF
TRBV15 | ATSRELTGPRTYNEQF
TRBV5-1 | ASRPDTTGTIY
TRBV5-1 | ASSLTSDTEAF
TRBV6-1 | ASSGQSHDQY
TRBV3-1 | ASSPSGTGGLMSAF
TRBV12-3/TRBV12-4 | ASKAGASYEQY
TRBV4-1 | ASSLGTSGGYNEQF
TRBV29-1 | SVDTMNTEAF
TRBV25-1 | ASSERPGPQETQY
TRBV12-3/TRBV12-4 | ASSLELVKNIQY
TRBV7-8 | ASSLSTSGTNGELF
TRBV7-9 | ASSPRTSGSGNEQF
TRBV5-1 | ASSLGGTSGDNEQF
TRBV20-1 | SAIKSEQNTQY
TRBV7-3 | ASSPGPRGTFNSPLH
TRBV4-1 | ASSQEGAAF
TRBV2 | ASSDGRGTQY
TRBV19 | ASSIGYRGSRNQPQH
TRBV12-3/TRBV12-4 | ASSLRRGGLGELF
TRBV12-3/TRBV12-4 | ASSSGLPGELF
TRBV5-1 | ASSLAGQGFGANVLT
TRBV11-2 | ASSLVGGGELF
TRBV7-8 | ASSPIIRSSYNSPLH
TRBV6-1 | ASSNRQGNIQY
TRBV3-1 | ASSQHLPGANEKLF
TRBV13 | ASTQGGGGTEAF
TRBV5-1 | ASSPGTGVYEQY
TRBV19 | ASSISTGGHEKLF
TRBV5-1 | ASTRTSGSWVEDTGELF
TRBV5-4 | ASSLERERPDTQY
TRBV12-3/TRBV12-4 | ASSRGLPGTSAYNEQF
TRBV18 | ASSPTGISNQPQH
TRBV28 | ASSYSAGASTGELF
TRBV15 | ATSPGTTRTDTQY
TRBV7-2 | ASSPGQGATREQY
TRBV10-3 | AISTGTNSGHERY
TRBV18 | ASRTDPEKLF
TRBV9 | ASSVSIAGGFDEQF